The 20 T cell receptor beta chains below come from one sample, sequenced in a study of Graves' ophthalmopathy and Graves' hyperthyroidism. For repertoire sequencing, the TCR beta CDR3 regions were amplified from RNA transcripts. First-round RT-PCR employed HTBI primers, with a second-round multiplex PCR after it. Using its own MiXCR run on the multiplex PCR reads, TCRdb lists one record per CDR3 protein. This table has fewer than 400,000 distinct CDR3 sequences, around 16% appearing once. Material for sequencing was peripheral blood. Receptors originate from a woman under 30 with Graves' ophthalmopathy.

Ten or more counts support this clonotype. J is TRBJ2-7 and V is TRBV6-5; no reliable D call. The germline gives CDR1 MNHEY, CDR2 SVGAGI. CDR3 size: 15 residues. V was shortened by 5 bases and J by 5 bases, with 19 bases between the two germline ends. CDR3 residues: CASSPIPLFPDEQYF. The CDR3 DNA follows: TGTGCCAGCAGTCCGATTCCCCTCTTTCCCGACGAGCAGTACTTC.

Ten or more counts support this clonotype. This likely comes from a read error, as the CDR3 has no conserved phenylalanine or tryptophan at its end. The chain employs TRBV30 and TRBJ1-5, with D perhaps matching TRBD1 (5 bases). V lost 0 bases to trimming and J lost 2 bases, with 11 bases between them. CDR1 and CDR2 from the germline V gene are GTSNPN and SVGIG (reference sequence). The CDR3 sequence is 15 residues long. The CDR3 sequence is CAWSVTGGGNQPQHL. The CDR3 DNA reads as TGTGCCTGGAGTGTCACAGGAGGTGGCAATCAGCCCCAGCATCTT.

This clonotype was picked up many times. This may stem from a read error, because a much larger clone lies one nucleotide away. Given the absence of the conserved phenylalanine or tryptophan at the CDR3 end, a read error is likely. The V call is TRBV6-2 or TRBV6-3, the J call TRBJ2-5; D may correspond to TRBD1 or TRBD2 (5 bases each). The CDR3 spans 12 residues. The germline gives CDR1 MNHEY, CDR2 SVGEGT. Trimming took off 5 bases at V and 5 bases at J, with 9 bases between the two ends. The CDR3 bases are TGTGCCAGCAGTGGGGGATCGGAGACCCAGTACTCC. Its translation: CASSGGSETQYS.

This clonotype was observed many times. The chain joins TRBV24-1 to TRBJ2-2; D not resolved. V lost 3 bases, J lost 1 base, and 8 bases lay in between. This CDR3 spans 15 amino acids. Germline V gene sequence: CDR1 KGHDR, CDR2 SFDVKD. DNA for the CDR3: TGTGCCACCAGTGATGGGGTGGGGAACACCGGGGAGCTGTTTTTT. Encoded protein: CATSDGVGNTGELFF.

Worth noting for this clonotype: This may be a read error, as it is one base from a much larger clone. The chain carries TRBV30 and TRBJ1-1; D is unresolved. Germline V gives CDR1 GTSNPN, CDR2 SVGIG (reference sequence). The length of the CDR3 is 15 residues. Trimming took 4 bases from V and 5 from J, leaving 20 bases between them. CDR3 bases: TGTGCCTGGACTAATCGGTTACTCCCCCGAACTGAAGCTTTCTTT. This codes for CAWTNRLLPRTEAFF.

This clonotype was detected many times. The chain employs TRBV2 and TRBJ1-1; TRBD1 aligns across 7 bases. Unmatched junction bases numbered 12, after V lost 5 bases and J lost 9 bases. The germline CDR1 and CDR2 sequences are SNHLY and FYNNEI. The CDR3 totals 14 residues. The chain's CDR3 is CASSFDRAREQAFF. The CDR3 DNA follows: TGTGCCAGCAGTTTCGACAGGGCCCGCGAACAAGCTTTCTTT.

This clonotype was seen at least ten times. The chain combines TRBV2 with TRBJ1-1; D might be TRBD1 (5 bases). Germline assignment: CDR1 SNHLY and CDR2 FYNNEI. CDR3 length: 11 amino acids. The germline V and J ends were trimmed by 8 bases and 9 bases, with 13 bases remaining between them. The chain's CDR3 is CASGPGPKAFF. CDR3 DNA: TGTGCCAGCGGTCCGGGACCGAAAGCTTTCTTT.

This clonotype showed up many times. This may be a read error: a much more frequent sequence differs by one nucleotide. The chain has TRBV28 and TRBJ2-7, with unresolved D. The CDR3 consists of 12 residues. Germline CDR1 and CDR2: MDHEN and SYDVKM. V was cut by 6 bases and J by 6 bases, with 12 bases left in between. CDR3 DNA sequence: TGTGCCAGCAGCCTAGGGATCTGCGAGCAGTACTTC. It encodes CASSLGICEQYF.

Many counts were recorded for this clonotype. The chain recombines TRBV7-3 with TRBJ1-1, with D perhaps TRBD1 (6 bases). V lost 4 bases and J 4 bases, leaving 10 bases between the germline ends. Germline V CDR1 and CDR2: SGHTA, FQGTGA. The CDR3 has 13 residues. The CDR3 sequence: CASSSQGTTEAFF. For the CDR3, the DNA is TGTGCCAGCAGCTCACAGGGTACCACTGAAGCTTTCTTT.

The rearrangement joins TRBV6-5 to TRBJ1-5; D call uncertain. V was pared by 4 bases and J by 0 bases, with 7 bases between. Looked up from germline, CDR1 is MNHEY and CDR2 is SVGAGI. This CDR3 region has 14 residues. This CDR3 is CASSSPNSNQPQHF. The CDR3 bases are TGTGCCAGCAGTTCCCCAAATAGCAATCAGCCCCAGCATTTT.

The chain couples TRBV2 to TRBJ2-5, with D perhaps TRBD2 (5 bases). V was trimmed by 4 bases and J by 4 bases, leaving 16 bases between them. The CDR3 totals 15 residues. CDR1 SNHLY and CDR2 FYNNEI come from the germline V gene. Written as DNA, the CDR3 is TGTGCCAGCAGTGCCACCCCGCGGGCGCCAGAGACCCAGTACTTC. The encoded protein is CASSATPRAPETQYF.

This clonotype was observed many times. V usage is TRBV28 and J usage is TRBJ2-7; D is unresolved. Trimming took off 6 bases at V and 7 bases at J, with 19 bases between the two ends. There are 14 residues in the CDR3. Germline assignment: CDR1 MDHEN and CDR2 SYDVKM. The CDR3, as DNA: TGTGCCAGCAGCTACCCCACGGTAGCTTCGGAGCAGTACTTC. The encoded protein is CASSYPTVASEQYF.

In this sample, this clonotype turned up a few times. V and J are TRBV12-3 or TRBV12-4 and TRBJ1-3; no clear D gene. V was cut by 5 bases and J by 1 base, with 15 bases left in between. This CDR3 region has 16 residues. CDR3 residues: CASSHPGGASGNTIYF. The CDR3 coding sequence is TGTGCCAGCAGTCACCCTGGTGGTGCGTCTGGAAACACCATATATTTT.

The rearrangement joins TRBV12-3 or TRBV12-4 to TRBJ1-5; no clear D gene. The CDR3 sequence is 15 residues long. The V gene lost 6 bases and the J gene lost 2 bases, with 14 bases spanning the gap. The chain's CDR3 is CASSLGIDRNQPQHF. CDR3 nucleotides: TGTGCCAGCAGCCTGGGGATAGATCGCAATCAGCCCCAGCATTTT.

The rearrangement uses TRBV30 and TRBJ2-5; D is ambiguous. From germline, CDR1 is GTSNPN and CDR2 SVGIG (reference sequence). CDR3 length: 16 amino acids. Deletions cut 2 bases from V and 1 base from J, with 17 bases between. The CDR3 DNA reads TGTGCCTGGAGTCCCCGGACGACCCGACGCCAAGAGACCCAGTACTTC. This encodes CAWSPRTTRRQETQYF.

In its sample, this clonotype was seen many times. CDR3 in amino acids: CASSQLFGDSSQETQYF. For the CDR3, the DNA is TGTGCCAGCAGTCAACTCTTCGGGGACAGTTCCCAAGAGACCCAGTACTTC. This chain connects TRBV6-1 to TRBJ2-5, with 7 bases identical to TRBD1. V lost 5 bases, J lost 1 base, and 13 bases stayed unmatched. The CDR3 runs 17 residues. Germline CDR1 MNHNS, CDR2 SASEGT.

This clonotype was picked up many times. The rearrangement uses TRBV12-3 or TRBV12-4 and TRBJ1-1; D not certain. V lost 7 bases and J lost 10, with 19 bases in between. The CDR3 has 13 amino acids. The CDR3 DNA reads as TGTGCCAGCATTCGGGGTCCCGGGTTAGGAGCTTTCTTT. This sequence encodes CASIRGPGLGAFF.

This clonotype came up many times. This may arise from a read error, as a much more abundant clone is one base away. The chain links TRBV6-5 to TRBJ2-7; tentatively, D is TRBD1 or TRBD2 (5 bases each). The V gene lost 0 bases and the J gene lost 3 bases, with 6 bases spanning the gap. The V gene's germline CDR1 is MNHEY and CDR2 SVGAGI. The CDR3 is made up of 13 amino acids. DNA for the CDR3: TGTGCCAGCAGTTACTCGGGGGACTACGAGCAGTACTTC. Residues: CASSYSGDYEQYF.

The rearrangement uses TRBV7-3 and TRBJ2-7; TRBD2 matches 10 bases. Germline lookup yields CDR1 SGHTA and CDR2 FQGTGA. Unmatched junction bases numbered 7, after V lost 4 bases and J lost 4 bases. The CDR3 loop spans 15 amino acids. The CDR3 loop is CASSSQGLATYEQYF. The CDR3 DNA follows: TGTGCCAGCAGCTCCCAGGGACTAGCGACTTACGAGCAGTACTTC.

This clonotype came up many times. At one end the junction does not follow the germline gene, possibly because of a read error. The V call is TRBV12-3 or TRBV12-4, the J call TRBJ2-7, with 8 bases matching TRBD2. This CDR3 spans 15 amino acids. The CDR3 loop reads CASTSRGLDSYEQYF. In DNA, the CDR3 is TGTGCCAGCACATCGCGGGGACTAGATTCCTATGAGCAGTACTTC.